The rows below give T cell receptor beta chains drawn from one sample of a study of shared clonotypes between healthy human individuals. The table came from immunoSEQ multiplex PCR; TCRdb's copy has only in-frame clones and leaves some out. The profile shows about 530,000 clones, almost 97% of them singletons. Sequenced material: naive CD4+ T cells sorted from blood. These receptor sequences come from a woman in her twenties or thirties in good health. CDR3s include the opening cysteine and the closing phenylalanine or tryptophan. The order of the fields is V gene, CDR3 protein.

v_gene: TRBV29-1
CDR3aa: CSVGDEKLFF

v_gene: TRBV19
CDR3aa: CASNAGRMQPQHF

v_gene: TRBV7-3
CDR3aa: CASSLDRGSSYNEQFF

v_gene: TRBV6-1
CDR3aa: CASSDRSRAADEAFF

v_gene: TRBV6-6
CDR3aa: CASSPQGQRRITEAFF

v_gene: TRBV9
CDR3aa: CASSVLGEAGSGETQYF

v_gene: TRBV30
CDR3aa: CAWTATGSHWGGYTF

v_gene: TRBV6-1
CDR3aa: CASSGYSGANVLTF

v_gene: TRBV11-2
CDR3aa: CASSSVVPFGNVLTF

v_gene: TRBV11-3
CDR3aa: CASSLRNTGELFF

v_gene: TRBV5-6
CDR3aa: CASSRGLASTGELFF

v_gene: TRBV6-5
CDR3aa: CASRRLAGVHEQYF

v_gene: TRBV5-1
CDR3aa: CASSRGYQETQYF

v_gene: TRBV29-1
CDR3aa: CSAQLGLEQYF

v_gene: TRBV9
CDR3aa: CASSPSSYEQYF

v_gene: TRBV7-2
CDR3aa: CASSSGLAGAGDTQYF

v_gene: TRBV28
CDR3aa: CASRPGGYEQYF

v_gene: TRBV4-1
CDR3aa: CASSQDPYEQYF

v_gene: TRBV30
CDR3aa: CACEMGAGNTIYF

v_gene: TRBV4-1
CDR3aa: CASSPDLDRALHF

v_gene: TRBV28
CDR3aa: CASRGPQTRYNQPQHF

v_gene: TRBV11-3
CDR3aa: CASSLDREGDEQYF

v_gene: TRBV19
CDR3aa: CASRSDRGPGTQYF

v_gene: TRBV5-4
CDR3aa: CASSFPSGSLYNEQFF

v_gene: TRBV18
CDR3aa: CASSPGGGAGTDTQYF

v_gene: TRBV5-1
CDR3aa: CASSFAGEKLFF

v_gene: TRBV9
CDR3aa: CASSLSGTSSYEQYF

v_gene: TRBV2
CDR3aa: CASSGPSAMNTEAFF

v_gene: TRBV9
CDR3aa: CASSVRSAGGSYEQYF

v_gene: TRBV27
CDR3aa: CASSLSRDRIEKLFF

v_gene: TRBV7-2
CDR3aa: CASSSRAGANYGYTF

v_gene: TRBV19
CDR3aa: CASSIGRETGSFSNGYTF

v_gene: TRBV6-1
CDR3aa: CATYQGLATDYEQYF

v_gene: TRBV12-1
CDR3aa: CASSFAIFNQPQHF

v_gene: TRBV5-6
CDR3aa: CASSGQADYGYTF

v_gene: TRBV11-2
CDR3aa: CASSLGSEQYF

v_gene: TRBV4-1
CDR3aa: CASSLRLSPTQYF

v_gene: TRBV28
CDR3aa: CATRGAANTGELFF

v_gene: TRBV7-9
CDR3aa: CASNLGAGQGVETQYF

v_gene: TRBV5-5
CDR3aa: CASSLGVYQDTEAFF

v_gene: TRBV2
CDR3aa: CASSAEGGGEKLFF

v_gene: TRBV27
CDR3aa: CASTALAGGPYEQYF

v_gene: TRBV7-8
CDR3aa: CASSPRIGTQYF

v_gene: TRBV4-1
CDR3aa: CASSQDLSSGGRTDTQYF

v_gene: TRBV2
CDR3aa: CASSGPAGELFF

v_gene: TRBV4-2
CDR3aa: CASSQDIIGQKNRNTEAFF

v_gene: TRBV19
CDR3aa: CASSDRTGFGANVLTF

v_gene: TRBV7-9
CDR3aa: CASSLADGLEMYF

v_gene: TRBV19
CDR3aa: CASRPSGNPYEQYF

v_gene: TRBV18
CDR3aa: CASLGTVTSNTEAFF

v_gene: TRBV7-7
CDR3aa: CARREKETQYF

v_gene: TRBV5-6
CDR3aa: CASSLVLPPGTDTQYF